What follows describes a single T cell receptor (beta chain). As processed by the authors: Estimation of nucleated cell counts relied on the amplification of reference gene primers. Data came from immunoSEQ multiplex PCR; TCRdb stores just in-frame clones and leaves some out. V, J and clone size are taken as reported in that table, and D and trimming were inferred from the DNA itself. The profile covers 130,000 to 150,000 clones, with 80% to 85% appearing a single time and less than 6% taken by the ten largest. The sample belongs to a study of blood T cell repertoires in COVID-19. Study overall: The origin of the acute and convalescent COVID-19 samples was the United States, Italy and Spain. The analysed material was cDNA or gDNA that came from T cells, B-cell-depleted T cells, or PBMCs.

The junction had 7 bases not matched to a gene; V was cut back by 4 bases and J by 6 bases. The CDR3 loop spans 14 amino acids. Germline CDR1 is LGHNA and CDR2 is YSLEER. Sequencing used PBMCs or T cells enriched from blood (not recorded which). The TCR sequence derives from a woman aged 50 to 60 who had been exposed to COVID-19. The rearrangement uses TRBV4-3 and TRBJ1-2; TRBD1 matches 8 bases. The CDR3: CASSRSQGGHGYTF. The DNA of the CDR3 is TGCGCCAGCAGCCGTTCACAGGGGGGACATGGCTACACCTTC.